This T cell receptor (beta chain) was obtained from a study of blood T cell repertoires in COVID-19 (dated by TCRdb to 2020 to 2021). For context, the study as a whole: Samples from collaborators originated in the United States, Italy and Spain and spanned both the acute and convalescent phases of COVID-19. The repertoires were made available in a free public database intended to serve as a resource for research on the immune response to SARS-CoV-2. Samples came from the ongoing ImmuneRACE study (first 160 participants) plus 1,254 subjects from 6 global collaborators. The sample metadata nearly always contained a de-identified subject ID, COVID-19 status, age in years and sex. Subjects who had been exposed to COVID-19, were actively infected with it, or had recovered from it provided the deeply sampled blood TCRbeta repertoires that made up the dataset. The prospective study material was composed of cDNA or gDNA derived from T cells, B-cell-depleted T cells, or PBMCs. Where available, HLA class I and class II types were obtained from metadata supplied by the sample provider rather than from assay-based typing.

What the study reported, not specific to this receptor: The amount of clinical and demographic metadata varied by source and participant and was provided uncurated.

CDR1 and CDR2 are read off the germline V gene (reference sequence) as MNHNY and SVGAGI. Including the terminal cysteine and phenylalanine, the CDR3 comprises 14 residues. Here the CDR3 DNA is all that survives: 42 bases in frame from base 1. V has 5 bases trimmed and J has 11 bases trimmed; junction bases matching no gene number 6. This clone was observed a few times. Its antigen has not been determined. One base away there is no much larger clone; base qualities are not given. Other nucleotide sequences from this sample produce the same CDR3. Collaborating institutions collected whole blood in K2EDTA tubes following their own protocols. For TCRbeta analysis, collaborator samples were shipped as frozen whole blood, as isolated PBMCs, or as DNA extracted from either sample type. TCRbeta CDR3 regions were amplified from genomic DNA by means of the immunoSEQ Assay, a bias-controlled multiplex PCR. The study's processing was this. The number of nucleated cells in each sample was estimated by amplification of reference gene primers within the assay. To quantify the absolute abundance of each unique TCRbeta CDR3 rearrangement, sequence reads were collapsed and filtered. For each sample, productive Simpson clonality was calculated as the square root of Simpson's diversity index over productive rearrangements. TCRdb took over this immuneACCESS table, retaining in-frame rearrangements with V and J assigned. Such tables are incomplete; in checked studies, under half of the missing clones stem from an unresolved V gene, and the remainder is unexplained. From that table come the V and J calls and clone size; the DNA was used to work out D and trimming. The sample table records 150,000 to 200,000 clones; approximately 86% of these occur just once. The top ten constitute less than 3% of the sample.

The chain is assembled from TRBV6-6 and TRBJ1-4; a stretch of 12 junction bases matches TRBD1. The TCR was taken from a middle-aged man with active or convalescent COVID-19. The sequencing input was peripheral blood. The CDR3 amino acid sequence is: CASSRDRGREKLFF. The sequence in DNA is TGTGCCAGCAGTCGGGACAGGGGGCGTGAGAAACTGTTTTTT.